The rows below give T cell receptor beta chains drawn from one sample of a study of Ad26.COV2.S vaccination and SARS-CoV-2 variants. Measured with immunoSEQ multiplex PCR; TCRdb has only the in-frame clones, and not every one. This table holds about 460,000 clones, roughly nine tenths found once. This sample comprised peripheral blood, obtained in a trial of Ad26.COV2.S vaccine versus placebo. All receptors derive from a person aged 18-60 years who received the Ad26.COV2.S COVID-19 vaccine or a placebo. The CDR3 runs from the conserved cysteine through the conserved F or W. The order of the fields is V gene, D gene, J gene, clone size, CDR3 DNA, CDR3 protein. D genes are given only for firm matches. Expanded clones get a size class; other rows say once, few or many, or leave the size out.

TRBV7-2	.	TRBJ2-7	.	TGTGCCAGCAGCTTAGATTCACATACCTACGAGCAGTACTTC	CASSLDSHTYEQYF
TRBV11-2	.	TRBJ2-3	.	TGTGCCAGCAGCTACTCCGGTAGCACAGATACGCAGTATTTT	CASSYSGSTDTQYF
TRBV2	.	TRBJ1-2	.	TGTGCCAGCAGTAATCTGGCACTCCGCTTC	CASSNLALRF
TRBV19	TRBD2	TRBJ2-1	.	TGTGCCAGTAGTATGTTAGCGGGAGTCGTCAATGAGCAGTTCTTC	CASSMLAGVVNEQFF
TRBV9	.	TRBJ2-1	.	TGTGCCAGCAGCGTAGGGGCGCTACGCATTAATGAGCAGTTCTTC	CASSVGALRINEQFF
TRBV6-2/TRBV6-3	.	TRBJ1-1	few	TGTGCCAGCAGTTCCCGACAGAGCACTGAAGCTTTCTTT	CASSSRQSTEAFF
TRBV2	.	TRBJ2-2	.	TGTGCCAGCAGTGGAATTCCCCCACGGGCGGACACCGGGGAGCTGTTTTTT	CASSGIPPRADTGELFF
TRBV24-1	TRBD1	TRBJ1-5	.	TGTGCCACCAGTCTTGGGGACAGGGATATGGAGCCCCAGCATTTT	CATSLGDRDMEPQHF
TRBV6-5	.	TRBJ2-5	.	TGTGCCAGCAGTTACACGCCGGCCAGAAAAGAGACCCAGTACTTC	CASSYTPARKETQYF
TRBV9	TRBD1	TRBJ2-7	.	TGTGCCAGCAGCGTAGGGGACAGTCACTACGAGCAGTACTTC	CASSVGDSHYEQYF
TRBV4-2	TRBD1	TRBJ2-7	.	TGTGCCAGCAGCCAAGATTCCAGGGGGACCTACTCCTACGAGCAGTACTTC	CASSQDSRGTYSYEQYF
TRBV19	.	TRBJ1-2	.	TGTGCCAGTAGAGGGGTTGCTAACTATGGCTACACCTTC	CASRGVANYGYTF
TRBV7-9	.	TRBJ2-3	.	TGTGCCAGCAGCTTAGAGGGAACTAGCACAGATACGCAGTATTTT	CASSLEGTSTDTQYF
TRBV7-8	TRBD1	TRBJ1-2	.	TGTGCCAGCAGCGCCCTGAAGGGACAGGCTAACTATGGCTACACCTTC	CASSALKGQANYGYTF
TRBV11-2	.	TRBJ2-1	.	TGTGCCAGCAGCACGGGACTCGGTAACAATGAGCAGTTCTTC	CASSTGLGNNEQFF
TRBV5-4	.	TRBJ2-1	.	TGTGCCAGCAGCCCGGACCAATTCAATGAGCAGTTCTTC	CASSPDQFNEQFF
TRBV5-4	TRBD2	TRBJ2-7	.	TGTGCCAGCAGCTTGGCTCAATTGGCGGGGGGCCCCCAGGTACAGTACTTC	CASSLAQLAGGPQVQYF
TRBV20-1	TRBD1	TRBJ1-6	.	TGCAGTGCTAGTTTATTGGACAGGGATTCACCCCTCCACTTT	CSASLLDRDSPLHF
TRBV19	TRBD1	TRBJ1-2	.	TGTGCCAGTCAAGGGACAGGGGTCTATGGCTACACCTTC	CASQGTGVYGYTF
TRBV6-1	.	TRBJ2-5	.	TGTGCCAGCAGTGAAAGGGGGGGGCTGGGGGAGACCCAGTACTTC	CASSERGGLGETQYF
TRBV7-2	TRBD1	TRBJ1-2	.	TGTGCCAGCAGCTCGTTGGACAGGGTCTATGGCTACACCTTC	CASSSLDRVYGYTF
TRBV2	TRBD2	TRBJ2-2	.	TGTGCCAGCGGAAGCGGGACCTCCAACACCGGGGAGCTGTTTTTT	CASGSGTSNTGELFF
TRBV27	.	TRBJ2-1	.	TGTGCCAGCAGGCCTGTGTCTAGCAGCTACAATGAGCAGTTCTTC	CASRPVSSSYNEQFF
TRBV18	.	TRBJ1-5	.	TGTGCCAGCTCACCACTCCCAGGGAATCAGCCCCAGCATTTT	CASSPLPGNQPQHF